The rows below give T cell receptor beta chains drawn from one sample of a study of blood T cells in healthy people across ages. TCRdb re-called the 5' RACE reads through MiXCR, storing one row per CDR3 protein. Seen here are hundreds of thousands of distinct CDR3 sequences, approximately 50% observed once, and the top ten hold about a third. The sample was blood. These receptors were taken from a woman aged 60-75 years in good health. Both conserved end residues are trimmed from each CDR3. Fields, in order: clone size, V gene, CDR3 protein. Only some rows state a clone size, as once, few, many or a class for expanded clones.

.,TRBV4-1,ASSNLPGGRSGEQF
.,TRBV6-2/TRBV6-3,ASSYPPGQASSYNSPLH
.,TRBV5-1,ANSELHGTQY
.,TRBV20-1,SARLGAFGNTIY
.,TRBV7-2,ASSPTSGMQETQY
.,TRBV5-1,ASSPGHRTDTQY
.,TRBV5-1,ASSLLVGYNEQY
few,TRBV5-1,ASSLGPGATRSSPLH
.,TRBV6-5,ASSYSIRRQGRVYEQY
.,TRBV7-2,ASSLGDASYNEQF
few,TRBV6-5,ASSYGALSYNEQF
few,TRBV27,ASTRGYEQY
.,TRBV4-1,ASSFRDRYNEQF
many,TRBV7-2,ASSLEIRGTYEQY
.,TRBV5-5,ASRSVGFYGYT
few,TRBV9,ASSALEREGYEQY
few,TRBV29-1,SVPTSPSSYNEQF
few,TRBV6-5,ASSYSKAWEASYEQY
.,TRBV6-2/TRBV6-3,ASSYSIPGVASGANVLT
.,TRBV10-3,AINSGNRETQY
few,TRBV7-9,ASSLDPGQGSTEAF
.,TRBV7-3,ASSSGPEGEAF
few,TRBV20-1,SAPRFPDTQY
many,TRBV7-8,ASSFPTGEQF
few,TRBV20-1,SADQWEGRETQY
.,TRBV3-1,ASSQGDSNSNQPQH
.,TRBV20-1,SANGLASYNEQF